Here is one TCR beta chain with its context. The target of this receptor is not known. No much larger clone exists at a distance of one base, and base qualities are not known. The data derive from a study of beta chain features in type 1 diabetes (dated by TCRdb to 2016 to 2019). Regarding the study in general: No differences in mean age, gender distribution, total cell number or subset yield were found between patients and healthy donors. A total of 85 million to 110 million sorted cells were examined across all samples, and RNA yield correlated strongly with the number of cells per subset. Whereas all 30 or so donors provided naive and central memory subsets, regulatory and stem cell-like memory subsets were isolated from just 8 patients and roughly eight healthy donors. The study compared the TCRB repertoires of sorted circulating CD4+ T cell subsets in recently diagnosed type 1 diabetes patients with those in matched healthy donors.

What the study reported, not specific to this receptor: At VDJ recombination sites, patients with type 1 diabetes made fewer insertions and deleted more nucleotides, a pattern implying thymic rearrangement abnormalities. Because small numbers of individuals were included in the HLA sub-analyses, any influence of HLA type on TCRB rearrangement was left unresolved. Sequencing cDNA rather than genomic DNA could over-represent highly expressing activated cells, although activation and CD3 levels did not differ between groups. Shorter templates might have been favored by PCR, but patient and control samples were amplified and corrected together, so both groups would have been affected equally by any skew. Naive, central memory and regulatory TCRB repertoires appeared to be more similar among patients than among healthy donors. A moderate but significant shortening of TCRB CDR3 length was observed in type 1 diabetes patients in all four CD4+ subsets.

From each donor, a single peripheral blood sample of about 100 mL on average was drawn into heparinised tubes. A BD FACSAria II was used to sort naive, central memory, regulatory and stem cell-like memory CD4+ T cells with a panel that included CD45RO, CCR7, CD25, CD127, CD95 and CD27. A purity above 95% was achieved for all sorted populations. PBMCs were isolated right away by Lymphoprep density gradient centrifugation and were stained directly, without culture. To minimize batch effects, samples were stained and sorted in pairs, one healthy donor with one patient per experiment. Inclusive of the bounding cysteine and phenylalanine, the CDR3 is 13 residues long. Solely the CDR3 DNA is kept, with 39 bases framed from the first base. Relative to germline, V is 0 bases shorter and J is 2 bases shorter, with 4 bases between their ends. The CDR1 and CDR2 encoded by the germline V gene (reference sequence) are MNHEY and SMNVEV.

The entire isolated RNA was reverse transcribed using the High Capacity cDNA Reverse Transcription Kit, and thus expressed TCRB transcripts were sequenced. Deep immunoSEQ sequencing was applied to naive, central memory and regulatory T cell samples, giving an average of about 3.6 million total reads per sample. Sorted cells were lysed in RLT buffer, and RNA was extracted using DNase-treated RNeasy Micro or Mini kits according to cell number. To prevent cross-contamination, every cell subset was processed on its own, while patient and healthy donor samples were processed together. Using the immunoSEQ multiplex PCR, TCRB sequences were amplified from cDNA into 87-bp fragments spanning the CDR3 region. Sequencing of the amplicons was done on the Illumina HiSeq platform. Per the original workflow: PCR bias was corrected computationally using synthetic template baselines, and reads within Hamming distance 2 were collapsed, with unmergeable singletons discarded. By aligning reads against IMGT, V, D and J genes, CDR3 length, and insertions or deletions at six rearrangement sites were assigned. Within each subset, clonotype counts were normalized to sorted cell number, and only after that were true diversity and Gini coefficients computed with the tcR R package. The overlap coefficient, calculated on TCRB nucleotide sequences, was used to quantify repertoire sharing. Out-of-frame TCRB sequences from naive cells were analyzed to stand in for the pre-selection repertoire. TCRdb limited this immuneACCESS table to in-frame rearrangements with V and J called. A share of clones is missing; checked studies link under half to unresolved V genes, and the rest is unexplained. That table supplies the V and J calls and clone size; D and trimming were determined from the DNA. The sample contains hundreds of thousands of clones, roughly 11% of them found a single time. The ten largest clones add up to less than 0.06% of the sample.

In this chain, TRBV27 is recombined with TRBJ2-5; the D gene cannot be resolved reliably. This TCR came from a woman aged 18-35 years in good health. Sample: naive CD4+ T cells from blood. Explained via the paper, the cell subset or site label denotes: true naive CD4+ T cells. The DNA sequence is TGTGCCAGCAGTTTATCTGCTCAAGAGACCCAGTACTTC. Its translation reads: CASSLSAQETQYF.